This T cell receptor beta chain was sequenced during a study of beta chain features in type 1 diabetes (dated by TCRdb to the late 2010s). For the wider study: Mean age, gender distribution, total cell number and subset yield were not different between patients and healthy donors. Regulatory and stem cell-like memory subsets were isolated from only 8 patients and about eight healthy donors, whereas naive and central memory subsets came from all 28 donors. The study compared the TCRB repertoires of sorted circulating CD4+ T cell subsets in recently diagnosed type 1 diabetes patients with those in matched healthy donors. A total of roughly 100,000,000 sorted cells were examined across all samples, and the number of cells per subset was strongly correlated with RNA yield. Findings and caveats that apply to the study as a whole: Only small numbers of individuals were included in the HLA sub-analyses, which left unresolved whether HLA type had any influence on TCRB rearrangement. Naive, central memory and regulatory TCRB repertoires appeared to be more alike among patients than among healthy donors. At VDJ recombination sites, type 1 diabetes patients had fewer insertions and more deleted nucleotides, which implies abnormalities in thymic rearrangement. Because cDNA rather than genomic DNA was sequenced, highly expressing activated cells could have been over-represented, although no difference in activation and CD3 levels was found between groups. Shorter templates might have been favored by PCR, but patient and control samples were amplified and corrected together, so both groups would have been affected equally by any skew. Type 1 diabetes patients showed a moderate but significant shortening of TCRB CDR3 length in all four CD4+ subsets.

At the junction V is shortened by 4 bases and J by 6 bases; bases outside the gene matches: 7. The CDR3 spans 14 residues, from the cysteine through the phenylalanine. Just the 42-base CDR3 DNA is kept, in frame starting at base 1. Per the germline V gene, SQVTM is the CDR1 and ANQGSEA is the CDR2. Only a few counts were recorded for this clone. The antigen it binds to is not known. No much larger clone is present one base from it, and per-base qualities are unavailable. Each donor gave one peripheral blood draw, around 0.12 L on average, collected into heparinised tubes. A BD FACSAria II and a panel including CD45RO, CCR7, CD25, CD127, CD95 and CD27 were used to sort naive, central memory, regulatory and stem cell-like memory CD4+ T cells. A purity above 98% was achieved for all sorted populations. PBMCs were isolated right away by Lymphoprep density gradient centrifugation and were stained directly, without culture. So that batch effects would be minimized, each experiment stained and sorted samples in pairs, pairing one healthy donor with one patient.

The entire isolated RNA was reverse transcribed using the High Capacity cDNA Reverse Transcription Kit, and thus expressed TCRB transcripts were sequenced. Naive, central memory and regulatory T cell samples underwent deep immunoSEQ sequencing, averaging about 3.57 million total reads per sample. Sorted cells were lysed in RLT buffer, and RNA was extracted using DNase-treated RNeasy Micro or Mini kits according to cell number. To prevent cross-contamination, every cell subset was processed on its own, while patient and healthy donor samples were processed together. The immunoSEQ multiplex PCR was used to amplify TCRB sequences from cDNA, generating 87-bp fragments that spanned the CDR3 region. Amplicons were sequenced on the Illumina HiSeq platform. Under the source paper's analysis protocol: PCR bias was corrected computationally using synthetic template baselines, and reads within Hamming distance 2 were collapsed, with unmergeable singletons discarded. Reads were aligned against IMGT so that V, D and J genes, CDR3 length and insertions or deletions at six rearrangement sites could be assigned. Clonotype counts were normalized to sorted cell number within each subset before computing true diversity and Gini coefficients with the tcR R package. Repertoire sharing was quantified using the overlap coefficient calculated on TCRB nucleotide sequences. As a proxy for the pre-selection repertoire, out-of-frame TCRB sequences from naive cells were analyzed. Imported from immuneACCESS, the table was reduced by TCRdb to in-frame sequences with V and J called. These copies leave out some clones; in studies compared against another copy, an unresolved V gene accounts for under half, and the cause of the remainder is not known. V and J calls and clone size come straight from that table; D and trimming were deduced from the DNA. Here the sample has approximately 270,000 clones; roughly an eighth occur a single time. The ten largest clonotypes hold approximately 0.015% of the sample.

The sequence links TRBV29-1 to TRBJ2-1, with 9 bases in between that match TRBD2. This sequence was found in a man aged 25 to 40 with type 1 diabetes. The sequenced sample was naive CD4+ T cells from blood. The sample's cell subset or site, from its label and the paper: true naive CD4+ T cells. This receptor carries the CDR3 CSVGRREGSNEQFF. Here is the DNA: TGCAGCGTTGGGCGGCGGGAGGGTAGCAATGAGCAGTTCTTC.